These 30 T cell receptor beta chains came from one sample sequenced in a study of blood T cell repertoires in COVID-19. TCRdb's table, derived via immunoSEQ multiplex PCR, lists solely in-frame clones and lacks some. The table lists fewer than 300,000 clones, about 85% of them singletons. The sequencing input was PBMCs or T cells enriched from blood (not recorded which). These receptors were obtained from a woman aged 50 to 60 who had recovered from COVID-19.

This clone was observed a handful of times. This chain uses TRBV19 with TRBJ1-2; TRBD1 might be the D (5 bases). The germline CDR1 and CDR2 sequences are LNHDA and SQIVND (reference sequence). Trimming removed 6 bases at V and 7 bases at J, with 9 bases between. The CDR3 runs 11 residues. In DNA form, the CDR3 reads TGTGCCAGTAGATCAGGGATTGGCTACACCTTC. This sequence encodes CASRSGIGYTF.

V and J are TRBV12-3 or TRBV12-4 and TRBJ1-5, with TRBD1 as a possible D gene (6 bases). This CDR3 region has 13 residues. V was cut by 6 bases and J by 4 bases, with 10 bases left in between. CDR3 DNA sequence: TGTGCCAGCAGACCGACAGGTAATCAGCCCCAGCATTTT. This encodes CASRPTGNQPQHF.

The chain has TRBV18 and TRBJ2-2, with a possible D match to TRBD2 (5 bases). The CDR3 sequence is 16 residues long. Germline loops: CDR1 KGHSH, CDR2 LQKENI. Trimming left V 0 bases short and J 1 base short, with 9 bases between. CDR3 sequence: CASSPPGLWNTGELFF. The CDR3 nucleotides read TGTGCCAGCTCACCACCTGGACTCTGGAACACCGGGGAGCTGTTTTTT.

V is TRBV11-2 and J is TRBJ2-2; TRBD2 is a possible D gene (6 bases). The germline CDR1 and CDR2 sequences are SGHAT and FQNNGV. Trimming removed 2 bases at V and 4 bases at J, with 11 bases between. The CDR3 extends over 15 amino acids. CDR3 sequence reads: CASSLIWRGTGELFF. The CDR3 coding sequence is TGTGCCAGCAGCTTAATTTGGCGGGGCACCGGGGAGCTGTTTTTT.

This clone was seen a handful of times. This chain uses TRBV7-9 with TRBJ2-1; 8 bases agree with TRBD1. The germline gives CDR1 SEHNR, CDR2 FQNEAQ (reference sequence). The J segment lost 6 bases and the V segment lost 6 bases, leaving 7 bases of the junction unmatched. This CDR3 is 14 amino acids long. CDR3: CASRPDRDGNEQFF. For the CDR3, the DNA is TGTGCCAGCAGGCCGGACAGGGACGGCAATGAGCAGTTCTTC.

The V gene is TRBV5-6, the J gene TRBJ1-3; a possible D gene is TRBD1 (5 bases). The ends were cut back, 0 bases at V and 5 bases at J, with 9 bases in the middle. The CDR3 covers 14 residues. Germline V gene sequence: CDR1 SGHDT, CDR2 YYEEEE. This chain's CDR3 is CASSLGQFRNTIYF. CDR3 bases: TGTGCCAGCAGCTTGGGACAGTTTCGAAACACCATATATTTT.

This clone was detected once. The chain couples TRBV7-2 to TRBJ2-7; 10 positions match TRBD2. The J segment lost 6 bases and the V segment lost 5 bases, leaving 10 bases of the junction unmatched. Germline assignment: CDR1 SGHTA and CDR2 FQGNSA. The CDR3 runs 15 residues. The CDR3 coding sequence is TGTGCCAGCAGCAGCGGGGGGGCCTCATGGAGCGAGCAGTACTTC. This sequence encodes CASSSGGASWSEQYF.

The chain links TRBV6-5 to TRBJ1-3; maybe TRBD1 (6 bases). CDR3 length: 14 amino acids. Germline lookup yields CDR1 MNHEY and CDR2 SVGAGI. V shed 6 bases and J shed 0 bases, with 9 bases lying between them. CDR3 in amino acids: CASRNRASGNTIYF. The CDR3 region has the DNA TGTGCCAGCAGGAACAGGGCCTCTGGAAACACCATATATTTT.

The sample holds a few counts of this clone. The chain links TRBV6-5 to TRBJ1-6, with TRBD1 matching over 10 bases. The J segment lost 8 bases and the V segment lost 2 bases, leaving 3 bases of the junction unmatched. This CDR3 is 15 amino acids long. Germline loops: CDR1 MNHEY, CDR2 SVGAGI. CDR3 in amino acids: CASSYDRGRDSPLHF. Written as DNA, the CDR3 is TGTGCCAGCAGTTACGACAGGGGGCGAGATTCACCCCTCCACTTT.

The chain links TRBV3-1 (or the pseudogene TRBV3-2) to TRBJ1-2, with 9 bases fitting TRBD1. Per germline, CDR1 LGHDT and CDR2 YNNKEL (reference sequence). Trimming cost V 3 bases and J 4 bases; bases outside gene matches: 6. The CDR3 runs 15 residues. Written as DNA, the CDR3 is TGTGCCAGCAGCCAGCCGGGACAGGGAGTCTATGGCTACACCTTC. This translates into CASSQPGQGVYGYTF.

The V call is TRBV10-2, the J call TRBJ1-1; TRBD1 matches at 7 bases. CDR1 and CDR2 from the germline V gene are WSHSY and SAAADI. After removal of 2 bases from V and 5 bases from J, the junction contained 5 bases not matched to a gene. This CDR3 contains 14 residues. This CDR3 is CASSEDRVLTEAFF. CDR3 sequence (DNA): TGCGCCAGCAGTGAGGACAGGGTTTTGACTGAAGCTTTCTTT.

This chain links TRBV5-1 with TRBJ1-1; the match to TRBD1 covers 8 bases. Germline CDR1 reads SGHRS; CDR2 reads YFSETQ. Losses at the gene ends were 3 bases for V and 7 bases for J; bases not matched to a gene: 8. The CDR3 contains 14 residues. Here the CDR3 reads CASSSRETGDEAFF. In nucleotides, the CDR3 is TGCGCCAGCAGCTCTCGAGAGACAGGGGATGAAGCTTTCTTT.

The V and J genes are TRBV27 and TRBJ2-7; TRBD1 aligns across 8 bases. This CDR3 has 15 amino acids. In germline, CDR1 is MNHEY, CDR2 SMNVEV (reference sequence). With V trimmed by 5 bases and J by 3 bases, 9 bases remained unmatched. The chain's CDR3 is CASSLNPTGDYEQYF. The CDR3 DNA sequence: TGTGCCAGCAGTCTCAATCCGACAGGGGACTACGAGCAGTACTTC.

The CDR3 region has the DNA TGTGCCAGCTCACCGGATACACAGGGGGCGGGCGGCTACACCTTC. It is translated as CASSPDTQGAGGYTF. The V gene is TRBV18, the J gene TRBJ1-2; 9 bases are a match to TRBD1. J gave up 8 bases and V 3 bases, and 10 bases lay outside the gene matches. Germline V lookup: CDR1 KGHSH, CDR2 LQKENI. CDR3 length: 15 residues.

This clone appeared a single time. The chain couples TRBV30 to TRBJ2-5; D gene unclear. This CDR3 region has 12 residues. Trimming took 0 bases from V and 3 from J, leaving 5 bases between them. Germline CDR1 GTSNPN, CDR2 SVGIG (reference sequence). The CDR3 reads CAWSVSEETQYF. The CDR3 region has the DNA TGTGCCTGGAGTGTATCCGAAGAGACCCAGTACTTC.

The gene calls are TRBV5-1 and TRBJ2-7, with 9 positions matching TRBD1. CDR3 length equals 15 residues. Germline CDR1 SGHRS, CDR2 YFSETQ. The V and J ends lost 4 bases and 6 bases, in that order; junction bases with no gene match: 11. The CDR3 DNA follows: TGCGCCAGCAGCCCGGGACAGGGTAGAGGTCGCGAGCAGTACTTC. This encodes CASSPGQGRGREQYF.

The CDR3 here is CASVTGARNYGYTF. The CDR3 DNA sequence: TGTGCCAGCGTCACTGGGGCGAGGAACTATGGCTACACCTTC. The chain is built from TRBV2 and TRBJ1-2; perhaps TRBD1 as D (5 bases). The CDR3 runs to 14 residues. The germline V gene encodes CDR1 SNHLY and CDR2 FYNNEI. With 8 bases removed from V and 2 bases from J, the gap between germline ends came to 15 bases.

This chain joins TRBV10-1 and TRBJ2-4; D unclear. Trimming took 0 bases from V and 1 from J, leaving 10 bases between them. This CDR3 contains 16 residues. Germline V lookup: CDR1 WNHNN, CDR2 SYGVQD (reference sequence). CDR3 loop: CASSESPLAAKNIQYF. DNA for the CDR3: TGCGCCAGCAGTGAGTCCCCTTTGGCCGCCAAAAACATTCAGTACTTC.

V and J are TRBV5-4 and TRBJ2-3; a possible D gene is TRBD1 (5 bases). Germline-derived CDR1 and CDR2 are SGHNT and YYREEE (reference sequence). The V end lost 4 bases, the J end lost 0 bases, and 15 bases lay between the germline ends. The CDR3 is 16 residues long. The CDR3 here is CASSTDSDPSTDTQYF. In DNA, the CDR3 is TGTGCCAGCAGCACCGACAGTGACCCTAGCACAGATACGCAGTATTTT. Full variable domain (rest looked up from reference TRBV5-4 and TRBJ2-3): ETGVTQSPTHLIKTRGQQVTLRCSSQSGHNTVSWYQQALGQGPQFIFQYYREEENGRGNFPPRFSGLQFPNYSSELNVNALELDDSALYLCASSTDSDPSTDTQYFGPGTRLTVL.

The genes are TRBV6-5 and TRBJ1-4; weak D call: TRBD1 (6 bases). Germline CDR1 MNHEY, CDR2 SVGAGI. CDR3 length: 15 amino acids. V lost 2 bases, J lost 6 bases, and 13 bases lay in between. In DNA, the CDR3 is TGTGCCAGCAGTTACCACCGCCGGACAGATGAAAAACTGTTTTTT. It encodes CASSYHRRTDEKLFF.

This clone was seen ten or more times. The CDR3 region has the DNA TGTGCCAGCAGTGACGGGACTAGCGGCACAGATACGCAGTATTTT. Residues: CASSDGTSGTDTQYF. This rearrangement joins TRBV6-4 to TRBJ2-3, with 10 bases aligning to TRBD2. The germline gives CDR1 MRHNA, CDR2 SNTAGT. The CDR3 is made up of 15 amino acids. After removal of 2 bases from V and 1 base from J, the junction contained 0 bases not matched to a gene.

The gene calls are TRBV12-5 and TRBJ1-1; D is perhaps TRBD1 (5 bases). This CDR3 region has 16 residues. The germline V and J ends were trimmed by 2 bases and 1 base, with 14 bases remaining between them. Germline assignment: CDR1 LGHNT and CDR2 FRNRAP. The CDR3 region is CASGLTTGQGNTEAFF. CDR3 coding DNA: TGTGCTAGTGGTTTGACGACCGGGCAGGGGAACACTGAAGCTTTCTTT.

This clone was found once. The genes are TRBV5-1 and TRBJ1-3, with D possibly TRBD1 on 6 matching bases. V lost 0 bases, J lost 0 bases, and 10 bases lay in between. Germline lookup yields CDR1 SGHRS and CDR2 YFSETQ. CDR3 length: 16 residues. The CDR3 DNA follows: TGCGCCAGCAGCTTGGGACAGGTGAACTCTGGAAACACCATATATTTT. Translating gives CASSLGQVNSGNTIYF.

The genes are TRBV5-1 and TRBJ1-4; TRBD1 matches 7 bases. V trimming: 3 bases; J trimming: 3 bases; junction bases outside the gene matches: 2. CDR1 is SGHRS and CDR2 is YFSETQ in the germline V gene. This CDR3 has 14 residues. CDR3 sequence: CASSWTGSNEKLFF. The CDR3 DNA is TGCGCCAGCAGCTGGACAGGTTCTAATGAAAAACTGTTTTTT.

The V call is TRBV27, the J call TRBJ1-2; 7 positions match TRBD1. The CDR3 has 13 residues. J lost 6 bases, V lost 5 bases, and 6 bases had no gene match. The V gene's germline CDR1 is MNHEY and CDR2 SMNVEV (reference sequence). CDR3 amino acids: CASSGTATNGYTF. In nucleotides, the CDR3 is TGTGCCAGCAGTGGGACAGCAACTAATGGCTACACCTTC.

The chain has TRBV5-1 and TRBJ2-1, with D tentatively TRBD2 (6 bases). V lost 0 bases and J 0 bases, leaving 10 bases between the germline ends. Germline-derived CDR1 and CDR2 are SGHRS and YFSETQ. This CDR3 comprises 16 residues. The DNA for the CDR3 is TGCGCCAGCAGCTTGGCTCCGGGACTCTCCTACAATGAGCAGTTCTTC. Residues: CASSLAPGLSYNEQFF.

This clone was seen once. The rearrangement joins TRBV18 to TRBJ1-4; TRBD1 matches 7 bases. The junction had 7 bases not matched to a gene; V was cut back by 4 bases and J by 5 bases. The CDR3 spans 15 residues. Germline CDR1 is KGHSH and CDR2 is LQKENI. In DNA, the CDR3 is TGTGCCAGCTCACTAGCCGGACAGGAAAATGAAAAACTGTTTTTT. Its translation: CASSLAGQENEKLFF.

The chain has TRBV28 and TRBJ1-4, with D perhaps matching TRBD1 (5 bases). Per the germline V gene, CDR1 is MDHEN and CDR2 is SYDVKM. The CDR3 sequence is 14 residues long. The V and J ends lost 7 bases and 4 bases respectively, with 13 bases between them. CDR3 sequence reads: CASTRAGFNEKLFF. The CDR3 DNA sequence: TGTGCCAGCACCAGGGCAGGCTTTAATGAAAAACTGTTTTTT.

The chain has TRBV7-9 and TRBJ2-3, with D unclear. CDR3 size: 13 residues. Between the trimmed V and J ends, which lost 0 bases and 6 bases, there was a span of 7 bases. Germline CDR1 reads SEHNR; CDR2 reads FQNEAQ (reference sequence). The CDR3 region is CASSLAGKDTQYF. CDR3 DNA sequence: TGTGCCAGCAGCTTAGCGGGCAAGGATACGCAGTATTTT.

In this sample, this clone turned up many times. The V and J genes are TRBV9 and TRBJ1-2, with 7 bases lining up with TRBD1. V gave up 3 bases and J gave up 2 bases; unmatched junction bases: 7. Germline V gene lookup returns CDR1 SGDLS and CDR2 YYNGEE. The CDR3 covers 15 residues. CDR3: CASSATLQGNYGYTF. The CDR3 bases are TGTGCCAGCAGCGCAACCCTACAGGGGAACTATGGCTACACCTTC.